This paragraph reports one T cell receptor beta chain. This clonotype has ten or more counts. Its target antigen remains unknown. Base-call qualities are not available, and no considerably larger clone is one nucleotide away. The V and J ends are trimmed by 0 bases and 0 bases, leaving 12 bases between them. In the germline V gene, CDR1 corresponds to SGDLS and CDR2 to YYNGEE. The CDR3 measures 16 amino acids from cysteine to phenylalanine. Just CDR3 DNA is preserved here, 48 bases in frame from base 1. This record comes from a study of T cell repertoires in cytomegalovirus infection (dated by TCRdb to about 2019). A note on the overall study: Donor HLA type was relevant to the analysis, because carriage of CMV infection together with the matching HLA type was indicated by public TCR beta signatures. Overall study outcomes, separate from this receptor: The ex vivo response was dominated by HLA-C-restricted CMV-specific TCR beta clonotypes, which also provided the single most frequent clonotype in two of eight donors. In both this cohort and an independent cohort of a few hundred donors, the cumulative frequency of public TCR beta family members distinguished carriers of CMV infection plus the relevant HLA type.

These reads were obtained on an Illumina HiSeq 1500. The raw public reads went through TCRdb reprocessing: fastp at Q25, MiXCR clone calling, in-frame beta chains kept. Records with the same CDR3 protein are collapsed into one entry carrying the most frequent genes and DNA. Within this sample are 490,000 or so distinct CDR3 sequences, with 11% of them counted one time only. Roughly 10% of the sample rests with the top ten. The rearrangement combines TRBV9 with TRBJ1-2, with no confidently assigned D gene. Sequencing used PBMCs. The TCR originated in a human donor in good health (CMV status not recorded). Some clones in this sample may be carry-over from other donors' samples. The DNA is TGTGCCAGCAGCGTAGGATCCAGCCGCACTAACTATGGCTACACCTTC. Its protein is CASSVGSSRTNYGYTF.